One sample yielded the 27 T cell receptor beta chains listed below, sequenced in a study of metastatic and nonmetastatic thyroid tumors. TCRdb reanalyzed the PCR reads with MiXCR. The table lists tens of thousands of clones, less than 20% of them singletons. Patients had received no treatment of any kind before thyroid surgery. The sample comprised blood. These receptor sequences come from a female donor with papillary thyroid cancer or a benign thyroid nodule (not recorded which). Some clones in this sample may be carry-over from other donors' samples.

This clone was detected ten times or more. The rearrangement uses TRBV5-6 and TRBJ2-3, with D maybe TRBD2 (6 bases). This CDR3 has 16 amino acids. The V gene lost 0 bases and the J gene lost 7 bases, with 18 bases spanning the gap. The germline gives CDR1 SGHDT, CDR2 YYEEEE. Here the CDR3 DNA reads TGTGCCAGCAGCTTGGGGGACTGGAATGGTGGGAATACGCAGTATTTT. Its protein is CASSLGDWNGGNTQYF. The variable domain in full, completed from reference TRBV5-6 and TRBJ2-3, reads DAGVTQSPTHLIKTRGQQVTLRCSPKSGHDTVSWYQQALGQGPQFIFQYYEEEERQRGNFPDRFSGHQFPNYSSELNVNALLLGDSALYLCASSLGDWNGGNTQYFGPGTRLTVL.

In its sample, this clone was seen many times. The chain is built from TRBV28 and TRBJ2-7, with 13 positions matching TRBD2. This CDR3 has 21 amino acids. The V gene end was trimmed by 7 bases and the J gene end by 3 bases; junction bases not matched to a gene: 24. Per the germline V gene, CDR1 is MDHEN and CDR2 is SYDVKM. For the CDR3, the DNA is TGTGCCAGCATTCTCTCCGGGGGCAGGCAGGTTGGGACTAGCGGGAACTACGAGCAGTACTTC. Translation: CASILSGGRQVGTSGNYEQYF.

Ten or more counts support this clone. The rearrangement links TRBV2 to TRBJ2-7; tentatively, D is TRBD1 (5 bases). Trimming took off 8 bases at V and 3 bases at J, with 14 bases between the two ends. The CDR3 spans 13 residues. Germline assignment: CDR1 SNHLY and CDR2 FYNNEI. As DNA, the CDR3 is TGTGCCAGCCTTAGGACATTCCGCTACGAGCAGTACTTC. It specifies CASLRTFRYEQYF.

The table lists this clone with a few counts. CDR3 in DNA: TGTGCCAGCAGCATTCCCCAGGGATGGGGTATCCGAAACACTGAAGCTTTCTTT. Translation: CASSIPQGWGIRNTEAFF. The chain carries TRBV28 and TRBJ1-1; a weak D match, TRBD1 (5 bases). The germline CDR1 and CDR2 sequences are MDHEN and SYDVKM. Trimming removed 6 bases from V and 2 bases from J, with 25 bases in between. This CDR3 has 18 amino acids.

This clone has at least ten counts. The chain is built from TRBV6-4 and TRBJ2-6, with no clear D. Germline V gives CDR1 MRHNA, CDR2 SNTAGT. The CDR3 extends over 16 amino acids. V lost 0 bases, J lost 0 bases, and 6 bases lay in between. CDR3 sequence (DNA): TGTGCCAGCAGTGACTCAGGTAGCTCTGGGGCCAACGTCCTGACTTTC. Translation: CASSDSGSSGANVLTF.

This clone was counted a few times. Lacking the conserved final phenylalanine or tryptophan, this CDR3 likely reflects a read error. This chain links TRBV6-1 with TRBJ2-7, with D unclear. Deletions cut 5 bases from V and 9 bases from J, with 17 bases between. CDR3 length equals 13 residues. Per germline, CDR1 MNHNS and CDR2 SASEGT. The CDR3 sequence: CASSLGPDLGQYL. CDR3 coding DNA: TGTGCCAGCAGTCTTGGTCCGGACCTCGGGCAGTACCTC.

This clone was counted at least ten times. The chain is built from TRBV4-1 and TRBJ2-5; TRBD2 might be the D (5 bases). From germline, CDR1 is MGHRA and CDR2 YSYEKL. Trimming took 0 bases from V and 4 from J, leaving 6 bases between them. CDR3 length equals 13 residues. CDR3 sequence: CASSQDEGETQYF. The DNA of the CDR3 is TGCGCCAGCAGCCAAGACGAGGGAGAGACCCAGTACTTC.

This clone showed up many times. The chain combines TRBV7-9 with TRBJ2-7; 7 nucleotides agree with TRBD2. J was trimmed by 12 bases and V by 0 bases; bases with no gene match: 5. The CDR3 spans 12 residues. Germline V lookup: CDR1 SEHNR, CDR2 FQNEAQ (reference sequence). The CDR3 sequence: CASSLAAGEGYF. In DNA form, the CDR3 reads TGTGCCAGCAGCTTAGCCGCCGGGGAGGGGTACTTC.

V and J are TRBV4-2 and TRBJ2-6; 7 nucleotides line up with TRBD1. Per the germline V gene, CDR1 is LGHNA and CDR2 is YNFKEQ. The CDR3 runs to 20 residues. V was clipped by 0 bases and J by 3 bases; unmatched bases: 14. This CDR3 is CASSQDPLTGTDSGANVLTF. DNA of the CDR3: TGTGCCAGCAGCCAAGATCCCCTAACCGGGACAGATAGTGGGGCCAACGTCCTGACTTTC.

Many counts were recorded for this clone. The chain employs TRBV9 and TRBJ1-3; D perhaps matches TRBD1 (6 bases). The CDR3 contains 16 residues. Between the trimmed V and J ends, which lost 0 bases and 0 bases, there was a span of 10 bases. Germline assignment: CDR1 SGDLS and CDR2 YYNGEE. The CDR3 protein is CASSVVGGLSGNTIYF. The CDR3 DNA reads as TGTGCCAGCAGCGTAGTCGGGGGGCTCTCTGGAAACACCATATATTTT.

Many counts were recorded for this clone. The V gene is TRBV6-1, the J gene TRBJ2-5; the match to TRBD1 covers 7 bases. V gave up 5 bases and J gave up 5 bases; unmatched junction bases: 8. The CDR3 has 14 residues. The germline gives CDR1 MNHNS, CDR2 SASEGT. The chain's CDR3 is CASSLRTGWETQYF. For the CDR3, the DNA is TGTGCCAGCAGTCTACGGACAGGATGGGAGACCCAGTACTTC.

This clone was counted at least ten times. The chain uses TRBV28 and TRBJ1-1, with no clear D. The germline V and J ends were trimmed by 7 bases and 5 bases, with 20 bases remaining between them. The CDR3 totals 15 residues. Germline CDR1 is MDHEN and CDR2 is SYDVKM. CDR3 bases: TGTGCCAGCAATCTCCTAGGTGGGCTGGGGACTGAAGCTTTCTTT. It is translated as CASNLLGGLGTEAFF.

This chain uses TRBV5-1 with TRBJ1-1; weak D call: TRBD1 (5 bases). Trimming pared 0 bases from V and 6 bases from J, leaving 15 bases between. Germline values: CDR1 SGHRS, CDR2 YFSETQ. The CDR3 consists of 15 residues. For the CDR3, the DNA is TGCGCCAGCAGCTTGGCCTCGGGGGAGATGTCTGAAGCTTTCTTT. This gives the protein CASSLASGEMSEAFF.

This clone was recorded at least ten times. V gene TRBV6-1 combines with J gene TRBJ1-1, with D maybe TRBD1 (5 bases). The V gene's germline CDR1 is MNHNS and CDR2 SASEGT. The CDR3 is 14 amino acids. V gave up 4 bases and J gave up 1 base, with 10 bases separating them. The CDR3 coding sequence is TGTGCCAGCAGTGTAATTGGGACGAACACTGAAGCTTTCTTT. Translated: CASSVIGTNTEAFF.

The V call is TRBV20-1, the J call TRBJ2-7; 9 nucleotides line up with TRBD1. The CDR3 is made up of 14 amino acids. The trim removed 0 bases at V and 4 bases at J, leaving 4 bases unmatched. The germline gives CDR1 DFQATT, CDR2 SNEGSKA (reference sequence). CDR3 sequence: CSARDGTGRYEQYF. The CDR3 nucleotides are TGCAGTGCTAGAGATGGGACAGGGAGATACGAGCAGTACTTC.

This chain uses TRBV5-1 with TRBJ2-2; D unclear. The germline gives CDR1 SGHRS, CDR2 YFSETQ. CDR3 length equals 14 residues. V gave up 1 base and J gave up 1 base, with 5 bases separating them. The CDR3 loop reads CASSLLMNTGELFF. The CDR3 nucleotides read TGCGCCAGCAGCTTGCTAATGAACACCGGGGAGCTGTTTTTT.

This clone was seen a handful of times. Possible read error: a much larger clone is one base away. The genes are TRBV2 and TRBJ2-5; possibly TRBD1 or TRBD2 for D (5 bases each). The CDR3 sequence is 13 residues long. Germline assignment: CDR1 SNHLY and CDR2 FYNNEI. Trimming pared 4 bases from V and 5 bases from J, leaving 11 bases between. The CDR3 DNA is TGTGCCAGCAGTGGGGGGTTTGGGGAGACCCAGTACTTC. It specifies CASSGGFGETQYF.

This clone was counted a few times. The CDR3 region has the DNA TGTGCCAGCAGTTACACGGGGCCAGATACCCAGTACTTC. It codes for CASSYTGPDTQYF. The chain combines TRBV6-2 or TRBV6-3 with TRBJ2-5; D is perhaps TRBD1 or TRBD2 (5 bases each). Germline V lookup: CDR1 MNHEY, CDR2 SVGEGT. The V end lost 2 bases, the J end lost 8 bases, and 12 bases lay between the germline ends. The CDR3 has 13 residues.

In this sample, this clone is medium-sized. The V and J genes are TRBV12-3 or TRBV12-4 and TRBJ2-7; maybe TRBD2 (6 bases). V lost 3 bases and J 0 bases, leaving 9 bases between the germline ends. The CDR3 consists of 14 residues. This CDR3 reads CASSLRRGSYEQYF. The CDR3 DNA sequence: TGTGCCAGCAGTTTGAGGCGGGGCTCCTACGAGCAGTACTTC.

In its sample, this clone was seen once. CDR3 in amino acids: CSARGTAMYNSPLHF. DNA of the CDR3: TGCAGTGCTCGGGGGACAGCAATGTATAATTCACCCCTCCACTTT. The V gene is TRBV20-1, the J gene TRBJ1-6, with 7 positions matching TRBD1. With V trimmed by 5 bases and J by 4 bases, 8 bases remained unmatched. CDR1 and CDR2 (germline): DFQATT, SNEGSKA (reference sequence). The CDR3 sequence is 15 residues long.

This sequence joins TRBV20-1 and TRBJ1-1; the D is unclear. This CDR3 comprises 12 residues. Germline V gene sequence: CDR1 DFQATT, CDR2 SNEGSKA (reference sequence). Deletions cut 6 bases from V and 2 bases from J, with 10 bases between. CDR3 region: CSAQVPNTEAFF. DNA of the CDR3: TGCAGTGCGCAGGTACCAAACACTGAAGCTTTCTTT.

This clone turned up a few times. The rearrangement joins TRBV28 to TRBJ1-6, with no clear D. CDR1 and CDR2 (germline): MDHEN, SYDVKM. The CDR3 length is 18 residues. Trimming removed 4 bases at V and 0 bases at J, with 16 bases between. CDR3 region: CASSSVFIWSSYNSPLHF. The CDR3, as DNA: TGTGCCAGCAGTTCCGTTTTTATCTGGAGCTCCTATAATTCACCCCTCCACTTT.

This clone was seen a handful of times. V gene TRBV6-1 combines with J gene TRBJ2-2, with TRBD2 matching over 16 bases. The CDR3 spans 17 residues. The germline V gene has CDR1 MNHNS and CDR2 SASEGT. Unmatched junction bases numbered 9, after V lost 6 bases and J lost 8 bases. In nucleotides, the CDR3 is TGTGCCAGCAGCAGGGGACTAGCGGGAGGGAGTACTGGGGAGCTGTTTTTT. Its translation: CASSRGLAGGSTGELFF.

The chain recombines TRBV27 with TRBJ2-6; D remains ambiguous. Germline V gene data show CDR1 as MNHEY and CDR2 as SMNVEV (reference sequence). Deletions cut 3 bases from V and 10 bases from J, with 34 bases between. The CDR3 length is 21 residues. In nucleotides, the CDR3 is TGTGCCAGCAGTTTTTCCGGGTACAGCATGCCACTTTGGGCGGTGGGTAACGTCCTGACTTTC. It translates to CASSFSGYSMPLWAVGNVLTF.

This clone came up many times. This chain connects TRBV6-1 to TRBJ1-4; D is uncertain. Germline values: CDR1 MNHNS, CDR2 SASEGT. V lost 7 bases and J lost 7, with 7 bases in between. The CDR3 contains 11 residues. The CDR3 spells CASKNPEKLFF. In DNA, the CDR3 is TGTGCCAGCAAGAACCCTGAAAAACTGTTTTTT.

This clone was seen a few times. This chain links TRBV6-6 with TRBJ2-7, with D possibly TRBD2 on 6 matching bases. Germline V gene sequence: CDR1 MNHNY, CDR2 SVGAGI (reference sequence). Trimming took 7 bases from V and 1 from J, leaving 17 bases between them. The length of the CDR3 is 15 residues. The CDR3: CASILLGSVSYEQYF. CDR3 in DNA: TGTGCCAGCATATTACTCGGGAGTGTGTCCTACGAGCAGTACTTC.

In its sample, this clone was seen many times. The J gene is TRBJ2-1, the V gene TRBV29-1, with no clear D. Trimming took 0 bases from V and 10 from J, leaving 4 bases between them. The CDR3 length is 10 residues. Germline V gene sequence: CDR1 SQVTM, CDR2 ANQGSEA. In nucleotides, the CDR3 is TGCAGCGTTGAAGAGCGGGAGCAGTTCTTC. Protein: CSVEEREQFF.